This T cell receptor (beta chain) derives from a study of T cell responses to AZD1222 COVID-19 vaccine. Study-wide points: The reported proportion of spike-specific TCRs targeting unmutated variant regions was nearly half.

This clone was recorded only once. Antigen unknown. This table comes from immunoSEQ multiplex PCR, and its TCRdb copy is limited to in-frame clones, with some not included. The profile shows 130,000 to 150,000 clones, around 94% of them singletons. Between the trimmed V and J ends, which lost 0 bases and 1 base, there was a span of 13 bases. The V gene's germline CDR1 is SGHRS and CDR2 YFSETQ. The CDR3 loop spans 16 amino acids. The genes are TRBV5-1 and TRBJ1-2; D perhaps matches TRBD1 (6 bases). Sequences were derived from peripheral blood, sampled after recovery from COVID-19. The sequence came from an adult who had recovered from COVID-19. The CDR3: CASSLAPGHNNYGYTF. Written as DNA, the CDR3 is TGCGCCAGCAGCTTGGCCCCGGGACACAATAACTATGGCTACACCTTC.